This TCR beta chain is drawn from a study of blood T cell repertoires in COVID-19. About the study: Samples representing acute and convalescent COVID-19 were sourced from the United States, Italy and Spain.

Profiled with immunoSEQ multiplex PCR; TCRdb holds only in-frame clones, not every one. The table lists approximately 200,000 clones, about 88% of them singletons. Details on this clone: Other DNA sequences within the sample encode an identical CDR3.

The clonotype comes from a man in his fifties or sixties who had recovered from COVID-19. Sequenced sample: peripheral blood.

CDR3 bases: TGTGCCAGCTCACCGGGACAGGGAGAGACCCAGTACTTC. It codes for CASSPGQGETQYF. The V call is TRBV18, the J call TRBJ2-5; 9 bases align to TRBD1. Trimming at V came to 3 bases and at J to 4 bases, leaving 0 bases not matched to a gene. Germline loops: CDR1 KGHSH, CDR2 LQKENI. The CDR3 covers 13 residues.